The 15 T cell receptor beta chains below all came from one sample that was sequenced in a study of T cells after yellow fever vaccination. TCRdb passed the 5' RACE reads through MiXCR, listing each CDR3 protein once. The sample lists just under 600,000 distinct CDR3 sequences; 13% were seen once. The sequences come from PBMCs, collected on the day of the yellow fever booster vaccination. The receptor set was obtained from a young man who received the YFV17D yellow fever vaccine.

The rearrangement joins TRBV6-5 to TRBJ2-3; 15 nucleotides match TRBD2. Unmatched junction bases numbered 4, after V lost 2 bases and J lost 4 bases. CDR1 and CDR2 (germline): MNHEY, SVGAGI. This CDR3 is 17 amino acids long. DNA for the CDR3: TGTGCCAGCAGTTACCCGGGACTAGCGGGAGGCGCAGATACGCAGTATTTT. Amino acids: CASSYPGLAGGADTQYF.

The chain combines TRBV15 with TRBJ2-7; D perhaps matches TRBD2 (6 bases). This CDR3 comprises 15 residues. Germline V gene sequence: CDR1 LNHNV, CDR2 YYDKDF (reference sequence). V lost 2 bases, J lost 2 bases, and 13 bases lay in between. The CDR3 region has the DNA TGTGCCACCAGCAGACGCCTGGGGGGTGCCTACGAGCAGTACTTC. Its protein is CATSRRLGGAYEQYF.

This clonotype was seen more than once but under ten times. The CDR3 coding sequence is TGTGCCAGCAGTCGACTGGCTTCGAATGAGCAGTTCTTC. Its protein is CASSRLASNEQFF. The chain combines TRBV28 with TRBJ2-1; D call uncertain. The V gene's germline CDR1 is MDHEN and CDR2 SYDVKM. The CDR3 totals 13 residues. The ends were cut back, 5 bases at V and 7 bases at J, with 12 bases in the middle.

This clonotype has a handful of counts. The V gene is TRBV6-1, the J gene TRBJ2-1; tentatively, D is TRBD2 (5 bases). Germline-derived CDR1 and CDR2 are MNHNS and SASEGT. The V end lost 5 bases, the J end lost 8 bases, and 22 bases lay between the germline ends. The CDR3 consists of 16 residues. As DNA, the CDR3 is TGTGCCAGCAGTAGTAGGACTCAGTCTCCTATGGATGAGCAGTTCTTC. Translating it yields CASSSRTQSPMDEQFF.

This chain links TRBV30 with TRBJ1-1; D is unresolved. The V and J ends lost 8 bases and 1 base respectively, with 14 bases between them. CDR1 is GTSNPN, CDR2 SVGIG, per germline (reference sequence). This CDR3 is built from 13 residues. The CDR3 loop is CAASATENTEAFF. The CDR3 nucleotides are TGTGCCGCATCGGCTACAGAGAACACTGAAGCTTTCTTT. The whole variable domain, filled in from reference TRBV30 and TRBJ1-1, reads SQTIHQWPATLVQPVGSPLSLECTVEGTSNPNLYWYRQAAGRGLQLLFYSVGIGQISSEVPQNLSASRPQDRQFILSSKKLLLSDSGFYLCAASATENTEAFFGQGTRLTVV.

A few counts support this clonotype. The V call is TRBV20-1, the J call TRBJ2-3; 11 bases align to TRBD2. The trim removed 1 base at V and 2 bases at J, leaving 11 bases unmatched. Germline V CDR1 and CDR2: DFQATT, SNEGSKA (reference sequence). This CDR3 spans 18 amino acids. CDR3: CSARAPIGTSGSTDTQYF. In DNA, the CDR3 is TGCAGTGCTAGAGCCCCAATCGGGACTAGCGGATCCACAGATACGCAGTATTTT.

V usage is TRBV10-1 and J usage is TRBJ2-7; 8 bases are a match to TRBD2. CDR3 length: 13 amino acids. In germline, CDR1 is WNHNN, CDR2 SYGVQD (reference sequence). The V gene end was trimmed by 6 bases and the J gene end by 6 bases; junction bases not matched to a gene: 7. The CDR3 region has the DNA TGCGCCAGCAGCCCGGGACTAGAAAGCGAGCAGTACTTC. Its protein product is CASSPGLESEQYF.

V gene TRBV19 combines with J gene TRBJ2-3; the D is unclear. V was clipped by 7 bases and J by 1 base, with 9 bases between them. This CDR3 comprises 13 residues. Per germline, CDR1 LNHDA and CDR2 SQIVND (reference sequence). DNA for the CDR3: TGTGCCAGTACAGCGACCCGCACAGATACGCAGTATTTT. Its protein product is CASTATRTDTQYF.

The rearrangement joins TRBV20-1 to TRBJ1-1; D is possibly TRBD1 (6 bases). CDR1 DFQATT and CDR2 SNEGSKA come from the germline V gene (reference sequence). The CDR3 extends over 14 amino acids. Trimming removed 1 base from V and 0 bases from J, with 9 bases in between. Here the CDR3 reads CSARVGQLNTEAFF. The CDR3 DNA follows: TGCAGTGCTAGAGTAGGACAGTTGAACACTGAAGCTTTCTTT.

This clonotype was seen a few times. The chain links TRBV6-1 to TRBJ1-4; D remains unclear. The CDR3 covers 15 residues. The germline gives CDR1 MNHNS, CDR2 SASEGT. Trimming took off 6 bases at V and 4 bases at J, with 15 bases between the two ends. The CDR3 coding sequence is TGTGCCAGCAGAAAATTTGGACGGATTAATGAAAAACTGTTTTTT. Residues: CASRKFGRINEKLFF.

This clonotype came up many times. The chain couples TRBV9 to TRBJ2-3, with D perhaps matching TRBD2 (7 bases). The CDR3 covers 15 residues. Germline V lookup: CDR1 SGDLS, CDR2 YYNGEE. With 0 bases removed from V and 4 bases from J, the gap between germline ends came to 12 bases. The chain's CDR3 is CASSVAAGAADTQYF. Here the CDR3 DNA reads TGTGCCAGCAGCGTAGCGGCGGGGGCGGCAGATACGCAGTATTTT.

This chain joins TRBV18 and TRBJ2-5; TRBD1 might be the D (5 bases). The CDR3 is made up of 14 amino acids. Looked up from germline, CDR1 is KGHSH and CDR2 is LQKENI. The V end was cut by 3 bases, the J end by 0 bases, with 8 bases between. CDR3 nucleotide sequence: TGTGCCAGCTCACCCGCAGGGTACCAAGAGACCCAGTACTTC. Amino acid sequence: CASSPAGYQETQYF.

This clonotype has a handful of counts. The gene calls are TRBV7-9 and TRBJ2-5, with D tentatively TRBD2 (6 bases). CDR1 and CDR2 from the germline V gene are SEHNR and FQNEAQ (reference sequence). The CDR3 spans 16 residues. Trimming took 5 bases from V and 1 from J, leaving 17 bases between them. In DNA, the CDR3 is TGTGCCAGCAGCCCATCACTAGCCGCCATCCAAGAGACCCAGTACTTC. Translation: CASSPSLAAIQETQYF.

This clonotype was detected only a few times. The J gene is TRBJ2-3, the V gene TRBV10-3; TRBD1 matches at 9 bases. Germline CDR1 and CDR2: ENHRY and SYGVKD. The CDR3 has 15 amino acids. V lost 6 bases, J lost 2 bases, and 6 bases stayed unmatched. In DNA, the CDR3 is TGTGCCATCAGCCTACAGGGGGCGGTCACAGATACGCAGTATTTT. This sequence encodes CAISLQGAVTDTQYF.

This clonotype was observed a single time. The rearrangement links TRBV27 to TRBJ2-6; TRBD1 matches 7 bases. The CDR3 totals 17 residues. The V gene's germline CDR1 is MNHEY and CDR2 SMNVEV (reference sequence). V lost 5 bases and J lost 0; bases outside the gene matches: 7. The DNA of the CDR3 is TGTGCCAGCAGTGCCGACAGGGTCCCCTCTGGGGCCAACGTCCTGACTTTC. Its translation is CASSADRVPSGANVLTF.